This T cell receptor beta chain appears in the sequencing data of a study of control samples from healthy donors and cancer patients. This CDR3 comprises 14 residues. From germline, CDR1 is SGHNT and CDR2 YENEEA. Trimming took off 1 base at V and 6 bases at J, with 11 bases between the two ends. The data were produced by immunoSEQ multiplex PCR, yet TCRdb's version contains in-frame clones alone and is incomplete. Among about 130,000 clones listed, around nine tenths were seen once. The sequenced sample consisted of blood. The sequence was obtained from a man aged 18-30 years in good health. V is TRBV11-3 and J is TRBJ2-3; TRBD2 is a possible D gene (6 bases). The CDR3 loop reads CASSLVARGDTQYF. In DNA form, the CDR3 reads TGTGCCAGCAGCTTAGTGGCCCGGGGGGATACGCAGTATTTT.